Presented here are 21 T cell receptor beta chains from one specimen sequenced in a study of shared clonotypes between healthy human individuals. Sequencing used immunoSEQ multiplex PCR; TCRdb keeps in-frame clones, though not all of them. This table holds about 2 million clones, about 95% found once. Naive CD8 cells lacked CD45RO, underwent positive selection for CCR7 and left out terminally differentiated effector memory CD45RA+ cells. The sequenced sample was naive CD8+ T cells sorted from blood. All receptors come from a man younger than 35 in good health.

The V gene is TRBV9, the J gene TRBJ2-2, with 8 positions matching TRBD2. Germline values: CDR1 SGDLS, CDR2 YYNGEE. V lost 5 bases to trimming and J lost 4 bases; unmatched junction nucleotides: 13. The CDR3 has 17 residues. CDR3 amino acids: CASSPPYGGAGTGELFF. The CDR3 bases are TGTGCCAGCAGTCCTCCCTACGGGGGGGCCGGCACCGGGGAGCTGTTTTTT.

In the case of this clone: This sample also contains other DNA sequences that code for the same CDR3. CDR3 coding DNA: TGTGCCAGCAGCCTTCAGGGGACCTACAATGAGCAGTTCTTC. It specifies CASSLQGTYNEQFF. The chain joins TRBV7-9 to TRBJ2-1, with TRBD1 as a possible D gene (6 bases). Trimming shortened V by 5 bases and J by 2 bases, and 10 bases separated the two germline ends. There are 14 residues in the CDR3. The germline gives CDR1 SEHNR, CDR2 FQNEAQ (reference sequence).

This chain joins TRBV15 and TRBJ2-3; 8 nucleotides line up with TRBD2. CDR3 length: 17 residues. Germline CDR1 LNHNV, CDR2 YYDKDF (reference sequence). The V and J ends lost 5 bases and 1 base, in that order; junction bases with no gene match: 11. The CDR3 DNA follows: TGTGCCACCAGCGATACTGGGGGGACTAGGGGCACAGATACGCAGTATTTT. Encoded protein: CATSDTGGTRGTDTQYF.

On this clone: Other DNA sequences in the sample encode the same CDR3. CDR3 in DNA: TGTGCCAGCAGTTACTCGGCAGGGCCCTCCTACGAGCAGTACTTC. Translating gives CASSYSAGPSYEQYF. V usage is TRBV6-5 and J usage is TRBJ2-7, with D perhaps TRBD1 (5 bases). This CDR3 has 15 residues. V was shortened by 0 bases and J by 0 bases, with 9 bases between the two germline ends. Per the germline V gene, CDR1 is MNHEY and CDR2 is SVGAGI.

The gene calls are TRBV4-1 and TRBJ2-7; D is perhaps TRBD1 (6 bases). Per germline, CDR1 MGHRA and CDR2 YSYEKL. Trimming pared 1 base from V and 4 bases from J, leaving 14 bases between. The CDR3 is 15 amino acids. The CDR3 spells CASSQGSGTSYEQYF. CDR3 DNA sequence: TGCGCCAGCAGCCAAGGTTCCGGGACATCGTACGAGCAGTACTTC.

J is TRBJ2-5 and V is TRBV5-4, with 14 bases lining up with TRBD2. The CDR3 is 16 amino acids. CDR1 and CDR2 from the germline V gene are SGHNT and YYREEE (reference sequence). V was pared by 0 bases and J by 9 bases, with 7 bases of the junction left unmatched. Written as DNA, the CDR3 is TGTGCCAGCAGCTTGGTAGGGACTAGCGGGGGCGGGGCCCAGTACTTC. Its translation: CASSLVGTSGGGAQYF. The full variable domain, completed using reference TRBV5-4 and TRBJ2-5, is ETGVTQSPTHLIKTRGQQVTLRCSSQSGHNTVSWYQQALGQGPQFIFQYYREEENGRGNFPPRFSGLQFPNYSSELNVNALELDDSALYLCASSLVGTSGGGAQYFGPGTRLLVL.

The V and J genes are TRBV6-5 and TRBJ1-2; D uncertain. The CDR3 totals 13 residues. Germline V CDR1 and CDR2: MNHEY, SVGAGI. The V gene lost 2 bases and the J gene lost 4 bases, with 8 bases spanning the gap. The CDR3 sequence is CASSYGMAYGYTF. The DNA of the CDR3 is TGTGCCAGCAGTTACGGTATGGCCTATGGCTACACCTTC.

The rearrangement uses TRBV4-3 and TRBJ1-6; tentatively, D is TRBD1 (5 bases). Trimming pared 1 base from V and 5 bases from J, leaving 12 bases between. This CDR3 has 16 residues. The germline CDR1 and CDR2 sequences are LGHNA and YSLEER. The CDR3 spells CASSQVRDGDNSPLHF. The CDR3 DNA reads TGCGCCAGCAGCCAAGTCCGGGACGGCGATAATTCACCCCTCCACTTT.

The gene calls are TRBV6-5 and TRBJ2-1; D is uncertain. V lost 4 bases to trimming and J lost 2 bases, with 6 bases between them. The CDR3 is made up of 13 amino acids. Per the germline V gene, CDR1 is MNHEY and CDR2 is SVGAGI. CDR3 sequence (DNA): TGTGCCAGCAGTTCCACAGCCTACAATGAGCAGTTCTTC. Protein product: CASSSTAYNEQFF.

The chain couples TRBV15 to TRBJ2-5; 10 bases are a match to TRBD2. This CDR3 spans 15 amino acids. J lost 2 bases, V lost 8 bases, and 8 bases had no gene match. From germline, CDR1 is LNHNV and CDR2 YYDKDF (reference sequence). In nucleotides, the CDR3 is TGTGCCACCTCCACTAGCGGGACCCCTCAAGAGACCCAGTACTTC. Translated: CATSTSGTPQETQYF.

The gene calls are TRBV19 and TRBJ2-3; no reliable D call. From germline, CDR1 is LNHDA and CDR2 SQIVND (reference sequence). The CDR3 is 13 amino acids. V was pared by 0 bases and J by 6 bases, with 7 bases between. CDR3 coding DNA: TGTGCCAGTAGTATAGATGCGGAGGATACGCAGTATTTT. Residues: CASSIDAEDTQYF.

The V and J genes are TRBV10-1 and TRBJ2-7, with D unresolved. Germline lookup yields CDR1 WNHNN and CDR2 SYGVQD (reference sequence). V shed 8 bases and J shed 2 bases, with 19 bases lying between them. The CDR3 sequence is 15 residues long. Here the CDR3 DNA reads TGCGCCAGCTCTCGTGACCCGGGTCCGACCTACGAGCAGTACTTC. As protein: CASSRDPGPTYEQYF.

This clone was recorded once. J is TRBJ2-6 and V is TRBV4-1; maybe TRBD1 (6 bases). V lost 1 base to trimming and J lost 0 bases, with 10 bases between them. Germline V gene lookup returns CDR1 MGHRA and CDR2 YSYEKL. There are 17 residues in the CDR3. CDR3 sequence (DNA): TGCGCCAGCAGCCAAGCGGACAGCGTCTCTGGGGCCAACGTCCTGACTTTC. It specifies CASSQADSVSGANVLTF.

This clone was picked up one time. The chain joins TRBV28 to TRBJ1-4, with 7 bases aligning to TRBD1. V dropped 3 bases and J dropped 5; count of bases not matched to a gene: 12. Germline V gene sequence: CDR1 MDHEN, CDR2 SYDVKM. This CDR3 spans 17 amino acids. CDR3 sequence reads: CASSFSRQDRVNEKLFF. The CDR3 DNA is TGTGCCAGCAGTTTTTCTAGGCAAGACAGGGTAAATGAAAAACTGTTTTTT.

With respect to this clone: Additional DNA sequences in this sample encode the identical CDR3. CDR3 protein: CAWSVGGETQYF. CDR3 DNA: TGTGCCTGGAGTGTTGGGGGGGAGACCCAGTACTTC. This sequence joins TRBV30 and TRBJ2-5; D might be TRBD2 (6 bases). The germline V and J ends were trimmed by 0 bases and 5 bases, with 7 bases remaining between them. The CDR3 length is 12 residues. Germline V gene sequence: CDR1 GTSNPN, CDR2 SVGIG (reference sequence). The full variable domain, with the rest looked up from reference TRBV30 and TRBJ2-5, is SQTIHQWPATLVQPVGSPLSLECTVEGTSNPNLYWYRQAAGRGLQLLFYSVGIGQISSEVPQNLSASRPQDRQFILSSKKLLLSDSGFYLCAWSVGGETQYFGPGTRLLVL.

The gene calls are TRBV12-5 and TRBJ2-7; tentatively, D is TRBD2 (6 bases). V shed 6 bases and J shed 2 bases, with 20 bases lying between them. Germline values: CDR1 LGHNT, CDR2 FRNRAP. The CDR3 totals 16 residues. The CDR3 sequence: CASGNPQTGDPYEQYF. The DNA of the CDR3 is TGTGCTAGTGGCAATCCTCAGACGGGAGACCCCTACGAGCAGTACTTC.

Details on this clone: Other nucleotide sequences from this sample produce the same CDR3. This chain links TRBV28 with TRBJ1-5; maybe TRBD1 (6 bases). CDR3 length: 14 amino acids. CDR1 is MDHEN, CDR2 SYDVKM, per germline. V shed 2 bases and J shed 5 bases, with 10 bases lying between them. The CDR3 DNA reads TGTGCCAGCAGTTTACGGGGGCGAGATCAGCCCCAGCATTTT. Translating gives CASSLRGRDQPQHF.

In the case of this clone: Additional DNA sequences in this sample encode the identical CDR3. J is TRBJ2-1 and V is TRBV5-1, with TRBD2 identical over 10 bases. The germline gives CDR1 SGHRS, CDR2 YFSETQ. The CDR3 contains 16 residues. Trimming removed 0 bases from V and 3 bases from J; junction bases left unmatched: 3. The CDR3 reads CASSLEASGSYNEQFF. CDR3 bases: TGCGCCAGCAGCTTGGAGGCTAGCGGGAGCTACAATGAGCAGTTCTTC.

The chain has TRBV5-1 and TRBJ2-4; 7 bases fit TRBD1. CDR1 is SGHRS, CDR2 YFSETQ, per germline. The CDR3 has 14 amino acids. Losses at the gene ends were 1 base for V and 5 bases for J; bases not matched to a gene: 3. For the CDR3, the DNA is TGCGCCAGCAGCTTGAGGGACAGCGAAAACATTCAGTACTTC. Its protein is CASSLRDSENIQYF. Based on the CDR3 plus reference TRBV5-1 and TRBJ2-4, the full variable domain is KAGVTQTPRYLIKTRGQQVTLSCSPISGHRSVSWYQQTPGQGLQFLFEYFSETQRNKGNFPGRFSGRQFSNSRSEMNVSTLELGDSALYLCASSLRDSENIQYFGAGTRLSVL.

The J gene is TRBJ2-3, the V gene TRBV6-5, with 7 bases that match TRBD2. The CDR3 extends over 14 amino acids. Germline V gene sequence: CDR1 MNHEY, CDR2 SVGAGI. The V gene end was trimmed by 5 bases and the J gene end by 2 bases; junction bases not matched to a gene: 4. The CDR3 nucleotides are TGTGCCAGCAGTACGACTAGCAACACAGATACGCAGTATTTT. Translating gives CASSTTSNTDTQYF.

The V call is TRBV28, the J call TRBJ2-5, with unresolved D. Germline-derived CDR1 and CDR2 are MDHEN and SYDVKM. V lost 3 bases to trimming and J lost 2 bases, with 16 bases between them. The CDR3 contains 16 residues. In DNA form, the CDR3 reads TGTGCCAGCAGTTTGGGTTCAGAAAGGGTGCAAGAGACCCAGTACTTC. Residues: CASSLGSERVQETQYF.